One and the same sample provided the 19 T cell receptor beta chains below, sequenced in a study of shared clonotypes between healthy human individuals. TCRdb's copy holds only in-frame clones and misses some; the assay was immunoSEQ multiplex PCR. The table includes 1,400,000 or so clones, approximately 98.5% detected once. Sequencing used naive CD4+ T cells sorted from blood. Subset given: CD45RA+ positively selected. All receptors come from a man aged 25-45 years in good health.

The V and J genes are TRBV27 and TRBJ2-7, with no clear D. From germline, CDR1 is MNHEY and CDR2 SMNVEV (reference sequence). This CDR3 is 17 amino acids long. Trimming stripped 2 bases from V and 2 bases from J, with 19 bases between. CDR3 bases: TGTGCCAGCAGTTTAAAGCCACTGGGTGGATACACCTACGAGCAGTACTTC. Amino acid sequence: CASSLKPLGGYTYEQYF.

The V and J genes are TRBV27 and TRBJ2-7; TRBD2 aligns across 7 bases. Per the germline V gene, CDR1 is MNHEY and CDR2 is SMNVEV (reference sequence). Trimming cost V 7 bases and J 0 bases; bases outside gene matches: 9. The CDR3 has 15 residues. The CDR3 region has the DNA TGTGCCAGCATCGCGAGCGAGCGGGGCTCCTACGAGCAGTACTTC. Protein: CASIASERGSYEQYF.

In regard to this clone: At the DNA level, this CDR3 is encoded by other sequences in the same sample as well. The chain recombines TRBV5-4 with TRBJ2-7; 7 nucleotides line up with TRBD2. Germline CDR1 is SGHNT and CDR2 is YYREEE (reference sequence). The junction had 2 bases not matched to a gene; V was cut back by 4 bases and J by 4 bases. The CDR3 spans 12 residues. The chain's CDR3 is CASSLGGYEQYF. CDR3 nucleotide sequence: TGTGCCAGCAGCCTGGGGGGGTACGAGCAGTACTTC.

This clone was found once. The chain is built from TRBV19 and TRBJ1-5; D is ambiguous. The CDR3 contains 10 residues. Trimming took off 4 bases at V and 10 bases at J, with 5 bases between the two ends. From germline, CDR1 is LNHDA and CDR2 SQIVND (reference sequence). This CDR3 is CASSTHPQHF. In nucleotides, the CDR3 is TGTGCCAGTAGTACCCATCCCCAGCATTTT.

The J gene is TRBJ2-1, the V gene TRBV4-3; tentatively, D is TRBD1 (6 bases). Germline V lookup: CDR1 LGHNA, CDR2 YSLEER. The CDR3 is 14 amino acids. Trimming stripped 4 bases from V and 5 bases from J, with 12 bases between. CDR3 region: CASSREGVDNEQFF. The CDR3 region has the DNA TGCGCCAGCAGCCGAGAGGGGGTAGACAATGAGCAGTTCTTC.

The CDR3: CASSLGQGSVFSGANVLTF. The CDR3 region has the DNA TGTGCCAGCAGCTTGGGGCAGGGGTCCGTTTTCTCTGGGGCCAACGTCCTGACTTTC. This chain connects TRBV5-6 to TRBJ2-6, with D tentatively TRBD1 (6 bases). This CDR3 region has 19 residues. The V gene lost 0 bases and the J gene lost 0 bases, with 16 bases spanning the gap. Looked up from germline, CDR1 is SGHDT and CDR2 is YYEEEE.

J is TRBJ2-1 and V is TRBV13, with 8 nucleotides matching TRBD1. Germline V CDR1 and CDR2: PRHDT, FYEKMQ (reference sequence). The CDR3 is 15 residues long. Trimming took 5 bases from V and 6 from J; bases not matched to a gene: 9. The CDR3, as DNA: TGTGCCAGCAGCCCGGACTCAACAGGGGGCAATGAGCAGTTCTTC. Protein: CASSPDSTGGNEQFF.

CDR3 loop: CATSRDAPTTSHEQYF. The CDR3 DNA reads as TGTGCCACCAGCAGAGATGCACCAACAACGAGCCACGAGCAGTACTTC. The chain employs TRBV15 and TRBJ2-7; D call uncertain. Germline-derived CDR1 and CDR2 are LNHNV and YYDKDF (reference sequence). CDR3 size: 16 residues. Between the trimmed V and J ends, which lost 0 bases and 5 bases, there was a span of 17 bases.

This rearrangement joins TRBV5-1 to TRBJ2-1, with 8 bases that match TRBD1. CDR3 size: 15 residues. The germline gives CDR1 SGHRS, CDR2 YFSETQ. Germline trimming cut 4 bases from V and 0 bases from J; bases unmatched to any gene: 3. CDR3 region: CASSGQGNSYNEQFF. The CDR3 nucleotides read TGCGCCAGCAGCGGACAGGGCAACTCCTACAATGAGCAGTTCTTC. Drawing the rest from reference TRBV5-1 and TRBJ2-1, the complete variable domain is KAGVTQTPRYLIKTRGQQVTLSCSPISGHRSVSWYQQTPGQGLQFLFEYFSETQRNKGNFPGRFSGRQFSNSRSEMNVSTLELGDSALYLCASSGQGNSYNEQFFGPGTRLTVL.

The rearrangement joins TRBV13 to TRBJ2-7; possible D gene TRBD1, 5 bases. Germline CDR1 reads PRHDT; CDR2 reads FYEKMQ (reference sequence). V was clipped by 2 bases and J by 2 bases, with 10 bases between them. There are 14 residues in the CDR3. CDR3 in DNA: TGTGCCAGCAGCTTATTAGGGGAACCCTACGAGCAGTACTTC. Amino acids: CASSLLGEPYEQYF.

Points on this clone: One end of the junction is discordant with germline, which a read error may explain. The chain couples TRBV10-2 to TRBJ2-3; unclear D gene. The germline gives CDR1 WSHSY, CDR2 SAAADI. The CDR3 spans 12 residues. This CDR3 reads CANSTRTDTQYF. The CDR3 region has the DNA TGCGCCAACAGTACCCGAACAGATACGCAGTATTTT.

The gene calls are TRBV11-2 and TRBJ2-5; 9 bases line up with TRBD2. The V gene's germline CDR1 is SGHAT and CDR2 FQNNGV. The CDR3 is made up of 13 amino acids. The trim removed 6 bases at V and 3 bases at J, leaving 2 bases unmatched. CDR3 nucleotide sequence: TGTGCCAGCAGAATAGCGGGGGAAGAGACCCAGTACTTC. It encodes CASRIAGEETQYF. The complete variable domain, with remaining parts taken from reference TRBV11-2 and TRBJ2-5, reads EAGVAQSPRYKIIEKRQSVAFWCNPISGHATLYWYQQILGQGPKLLIQFQNNGVVDDSQLPKDRFSAERLKGVDSTLKIQPAKLEDSAVYLCASRIAGEETQYFGPGTRLLVL.

This chain uses TRBV14 with TRBJ1-1, with D possibly TRBD1 on 6 matching bases. V lost 4 bases to trimming and J lost 5 bases, with 11 bases between them. The CDR3 covers 13 residues. CDR1 is SGHDN, CDR2 FVKESK, per germline. The CDR3 DNA follows: TGTGCCAGCAGCCCCAGACAGGTAACTGAAGCTTTCTTT. Translating it yields CASSPRQVTEAFF.

The chain recombines TRBV7-9 with TRBJ1-1; D is ambiguous. Trimming removed 0 bases from V and 1 base from J, with 6 bases in between. CDR3 length equals 14 residues. The V gene's germline CDR1 is SEHNR and CDR2 FQNEAQ (reference sequence). Here the CDR3 DNA reads TGTGCCAGCAGCTTAGCGTCTAAGAACACTGAAGCTTTCTTT. This sequence encodes CASSLASKNTEAFF.

This sequence joins TRBV7-8 and TRBJ2-1; 9 nucleotides agree with TRBD1. CDR1 SGHVS and CDR2 FQNEAQ come from the germline V gene. The ends lost 1 base at V and 1 base at J; junction bases unmatched: 8. This CDR3 region has 18 residues. The CDR3 loop is CASSLEATGTGSYNEQFF. The CDR3 DNA reads as TGTGCCAGCAGCTTAGAGGCGACCGGGACAGGGTCCTACAATGAGCAGTTCTTC.

V is TRBV27 and J is TRBJ1-3; 8 nucleotides agree with TRBD1. Germline V gives CDR1 MNHEY, CDR2 SMNVEV (reference sequence). The ends lost 4 bases at V and 4 bases at J; junction bases unmatched: 6. This CDR3 is built from 15 residues. This CDR3 reads CASSSRTGRGNTIYF. The CDR3 DNA sequence: TGTGCCAGCAGTTCCCGGACAGGGAGGGGAAACACCATATATTTT.

The chain couples TRBV28 to TRBJ1-5; unclear D gene. This CDR3 comprises 15 residues. Germline CDR1 is MDHEN and CDR2 is SYDVKM. V shed 2 bases and J shed 3 bases, with 11 bases lying between them. CDR3 protein: CASSLRAANNQPQHF. For the CDR3, the DNA is TGTGCCAGCAGTTTAAGGGCGGCCAACAATCAGCCCCAGCATTTT.

This clone showed up just once. CDR3 DNA sequence: TGTGCCAGCAGCATCTATGGGAGCACAGATACGCAGTATTTT. Protein sequence: CASSIYGSTDTQYF. V usage is TRBV5-4 and J usage is TRBJ2-3; the D is unclear. The germline V and J ends were trimmed by 4 bases and 0 bases, with 9 bases remaining between them. Germline assignment: CDR1 SGHNT and CDR2 YYREEE (reference sequence). The CDR3 is made up of 14 amino acids.

V and J are TRBV6-1 and TRBJ1-1, with D perhaps TRBD1 (6 bases). Germline V gene lookup returns CDR1 MNHNS and CDR2 SASEGT. This CDR3 region has 14 residues. Deletions cut 2 bases from V and 11 bases from J, with 18 bases between. Here the CDR3 reads CASSEPYGGSWAFF. Here the CDR3 DNA reads TGTGCCAGCAGTGAACCCTATGGGGGCTCATGGGCTTTCTTT.